This TCR beta chain was recorded in a study of cytomegalovirus exposure and HLA in healthy donors. Whole-study context: An analysis done earlier identified 95 million to 140 million unique TCR beta sequences from 190 million or so T cells.

This CDR3 comprises 14 residues. Germline values: CDR1 SGDLS, CDR2 YYNGEE. Trimming stripped 0 bases from V and 2 bases from J, with 6 bases between. The PCR used 60 Vbeta and 13 Jbeta primers. Some clones are missing from TCRdb's copy, which holds only in-frame ones; the method was immunoSEQ multiplex PCR. The sample shows around 130,000 clones, roughly 82% of them seen only once. This receptor was identified in a boy under 18 in good health and CMV-seronegative. The sequenced material came from PBMCs. The rearrangement uses TRBV9 and TRBJ2-1; D is undetermined. CDR3 nucleotides: TGTGCCAGCAGCGTAGGCAGGACCTACAATGAGCAGTTCTTC. Protein product: CASSVGRTYNEQFF.